This T cell receptor (beta chain) was captured by sequencing in a study of CD8 T cells in Susac syndrome. Study-level information: Blood was drawn from patients with Susac syndrome. At that point, they were therapy-naive, on corticosteroids, or on intravenous immunoglobulin alone.

With random hexamers, reverse transcription was performed on about 0.45 to 1 ug of RNA. It was immunoSEQ multiplex PCR that amplified TCR beta CDR3 across 54 Vbeta and 13 Jbeta. TCRdb processed the immunoSEQ multiplex PCR reads anew with MiXCR; each CDR3 protein has one entry. The sample has around 81,000 distinct CDR3 sequences, around 94% seen once. Sequencing of TCR beta was performed on blood CD8+ and CD4+ T cells. Both CD4+ and CD8+ T cells were negatively isolated, and TEMRA cells underwent FACS enrichment. V was shortened by 5 bases and J by 0 bases, with 11 bases between the two germline ends. Germline values: CDR1 PRHDT, CDR2 FYEKMQ (reference sequence). The CDR3 has 15 amino acids.

The origin of this receptor is a human donor with Susac syndrome. The rearrangement joins TRBV13 to TRBJ1-3; D ambiguous. The sample comprised CD8+ T cells from PBMCs. CDR3 nucleotide sequence: TGTGCCAGCAGCACCAGTCGCTACTCTGGAAACACCATATATTTT. As protein: CASSTSRYSGNTIYF.